A selection of T cell receptor beta chains follows, all from one sample in a study of cytomegalovirus exposure and HLA in healthy donors. The repertoire was sequenced with immunoSEQ multiplex PCR; TCRdb's copy has only in-frame clones and lacks some. The sample has roughly 150,000 clones, approximately 71% seen once. Sequenced input: PBMCs. The receptors come from a man aged 25-45 years in good health and CMV-seropositive. The CDR3 runs from the conserved cysteine through the conserved F or W. A D gene is named only where the DNA matches it firmly. Only some rows state a clone size, as once, few, many or a class for expanded clones.

j_call v_call d_call cdr3_length clone_size cdr3_aa cdr3_nt
TRBJ1-2 TRBV6-5 . 14 . CASQMSGQRGGYTF TGTGCCAGCCAAATGAGTGGACAGCGAGGTGGCTACACCTTC
TRBJ1-1 TRBV30 . 13 once CAWWRVMDTEAFF TGTGCCTGGTGGAGGGTAATGGACACTGAAGCTTTCTTT
TRBJ2-5 TRBV12-5 . 13 . CASGSRVRETQYF TGTGCTAGTGGTTCCAGGGTACGAGAGACCCAGTACTTC
TRBJ1-6 TRBV7-3 . 15 . CASSLMAGSNSPLHF TGTGCCAGCAGCTTAATGGCAGGGTCGAATTCACCCCTCCACTTT
TRBJ2-5 TRBV30 TRBD1 12 . CAWSVMDRGQYF TGTGCCTGGAGTGTTATGGACAGGGGTCAGTACTTC
TRBJ2-5 TRBV4-1 TRBD2 16 . CASSQVSGPTKETQYF TGCGCCAGCAGCCAAGTTAGCGGGCCCACTAAAGAGACCCAGTACTTC
TRBJ1-1 TRBV12-5 TRBD1 16 . CASGSGQGGLNTEAFF TGTGCTAGTGGTTCTGGACAGGGAGGGTTGAACACTGAAGCTTTCTTT
TRBJ2-7 TRBV28 TRBD2 16 . CASSLGAGTSGYEQYF TGTGCCAGCAGTTTGGGGGCCGGGACTAGCGGTTACGAGCAGTACTTC
TRBJ1-4 TRBV30 . 15 . CAWSPGLATNEKLFF TGTGCCTGGAGTCCAGGGCTTGCAACTAATGAAAAACTGTTTTTT
TRBJ2-1 TRBV30 TRBD1 13 few CAGPMGQGYEQFF TGTGCCGGACCCATGGGACAGGGCTATGAGCAGTTCTTC
TRBJ2-3 TRBV19 TRBD2 18 few CASSKGLAGGSVADTQYF TGTGCCAGTAGTAAAGGACTAGCGGGAGGTTCTGTCGCAGATACGCAGTATTTT
TRBJ2-2 TRBV10-3 TRBD1 13 few CAISERGLGELFF TGTGCCATCAGTGAGAGGGGGCTTGGGGAGCTGTTTTTT
TRBJ2-2 TRBV7-2 TRBD2 16 . CASSPTSGRPSGELFF TGTGCCAGCAGCCCAACTAGCGGGAGGCCCTCCGGGGAGCTGTTTTTT
TRBJ2-7 TRBV7-9 TRBD2 16 . CASSPGSGGTLYEQYF TGTGCCAGCAGCCCAGGATCGGGAGGAACACTCTACGAGCAGTACTTC
TRBJ2-7 TRBV4-1 TRBD2 16 . CASSQTSSGSSYEQYF TGCGCCAGCAGCCAAACATCTAGCGGGAGTTCCTACGAGCAGTACTTC
TRBJ1-2 TRBV28 TRBD1 14 . CASSLSGQSYGYTF TGTGCCAGCAGTTTATCGGGACAGAGCTATGGCTACACCTTC
TRBJ2-7 TRBV4-1 . 13 . CASSQGMGGEQYF TGCGCCAGCAGCCAAGGGATGGGGGGCGAGCAGTACTTC
TRBJ1-1 TRBV19 . 15 . CASSIRSLLNTEAFF TGTGCCAGTAGTATCCGAAGCCTCCTGAACACTGAAGCTTTCTTT
TRBJ2-7 TRBV14 . 15 . CASSQVTGLIPEQYF TGTGCCAGCAGCCAAGTAACGGGTCTAATCCCCGAGCAGTACTTC
TRBJ1-3 TRBV6-5 TRBD1 14 once CASRSTGLGNTIYF TGTGCCAGCAGATCGACAGGGCTGGGAAACACCATATATTTT
TRBJ2-3 TRBV9 . 11 . CASSVDGTQYF TGTGCCAGCAGCGTAGACGGTACGCAGTATTTT
TRBJ2-5 TRBV11-2 . 13 . CASSLVSGSTQYF TGTGCCAGCAGCTTAGTCTCGGGGTCGACCCAGTACTTC
TRBJ2-7 TRBV6-5 TRBD1 15 . CASSYGQGISYEQYF TGTGCCAGCAGTTACGGACAGGGGATATCCTACGAGCAGTACTTC